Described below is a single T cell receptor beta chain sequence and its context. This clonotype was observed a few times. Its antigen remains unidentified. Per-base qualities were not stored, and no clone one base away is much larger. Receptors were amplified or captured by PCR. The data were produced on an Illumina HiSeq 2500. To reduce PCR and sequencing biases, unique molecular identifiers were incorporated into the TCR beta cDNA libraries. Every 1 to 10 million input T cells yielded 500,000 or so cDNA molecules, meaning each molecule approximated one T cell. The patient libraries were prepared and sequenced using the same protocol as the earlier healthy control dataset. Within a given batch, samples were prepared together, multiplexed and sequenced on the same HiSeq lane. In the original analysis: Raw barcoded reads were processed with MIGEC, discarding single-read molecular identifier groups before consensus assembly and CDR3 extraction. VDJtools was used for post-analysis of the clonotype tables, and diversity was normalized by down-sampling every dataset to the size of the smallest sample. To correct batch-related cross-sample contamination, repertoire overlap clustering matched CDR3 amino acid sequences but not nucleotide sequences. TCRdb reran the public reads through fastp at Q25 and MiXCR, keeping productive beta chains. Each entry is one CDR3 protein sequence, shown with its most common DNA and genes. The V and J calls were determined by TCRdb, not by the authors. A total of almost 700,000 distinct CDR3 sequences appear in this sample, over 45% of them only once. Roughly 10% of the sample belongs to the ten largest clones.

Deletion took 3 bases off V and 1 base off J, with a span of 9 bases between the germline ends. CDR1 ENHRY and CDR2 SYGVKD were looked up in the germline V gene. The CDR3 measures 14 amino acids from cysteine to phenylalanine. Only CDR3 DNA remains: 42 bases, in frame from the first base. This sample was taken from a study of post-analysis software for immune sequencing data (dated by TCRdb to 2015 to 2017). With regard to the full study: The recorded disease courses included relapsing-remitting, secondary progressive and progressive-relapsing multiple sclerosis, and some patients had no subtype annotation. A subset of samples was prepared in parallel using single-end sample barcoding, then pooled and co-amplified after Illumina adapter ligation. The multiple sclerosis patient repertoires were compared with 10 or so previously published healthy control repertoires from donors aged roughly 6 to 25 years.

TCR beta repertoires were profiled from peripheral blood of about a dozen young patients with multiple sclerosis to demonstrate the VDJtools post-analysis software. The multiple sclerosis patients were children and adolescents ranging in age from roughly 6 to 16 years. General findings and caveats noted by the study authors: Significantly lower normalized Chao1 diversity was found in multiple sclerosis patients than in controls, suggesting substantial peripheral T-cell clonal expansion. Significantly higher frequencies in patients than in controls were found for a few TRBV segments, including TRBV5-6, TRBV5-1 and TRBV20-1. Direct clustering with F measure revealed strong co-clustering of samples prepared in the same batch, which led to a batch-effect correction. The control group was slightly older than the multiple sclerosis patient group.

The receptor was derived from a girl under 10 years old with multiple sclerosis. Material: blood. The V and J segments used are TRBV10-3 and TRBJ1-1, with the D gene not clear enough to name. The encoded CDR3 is CAISEPRTNTEAFF. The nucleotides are TGTGCCATCAGTGAACCCAGAACGAACACTGAAGCTTTCTTT.